This is a list of T cell receptor beta chains from one sample in a study of blood T cell repertoires in COVID-19. This table comes from immunoSEQ multiplex PCR, and its TCRdb copy is limited to in-frame clones, with some not included. The profile shows fewer than 250,000 clones, 80% to 90% of them singletons. The sample consisted of peripheral blood. These receptors all stem from a woman between 35 and 50 years old with active or convalescent COVID-19. The CDR3 runs from the conserved cysteine through the conserved F or W. D genes are given only for firm matches. Clone size is shown for a subset of rows, as once, few, many or a class of expanded clone.

d_gene: NA; j_gene: TRBJ2-5; abundance: NA; v_gene: TRBV24-1; CDR3nt: TGTGCCACCAGTGATAAGACAGAGAGCCAAGAGACCCAGTACTTC; CDR3aa: CATSDKTESQETQYF
d_gene: TRBD1; j_gene: TRBJ1-1; abundance: few; v_gene: TRBV28; CDR3nt: TGTGCCAGCAGTCTAGGGGGACAGTTGAACACTGAAGCTTTCTTT; CDR3aa: CASSLGGQLNTEAFF
d_gene: NA; j_gene: TRBJ2-1; abundance: NA; v_gene: TRBV29-1; CDR3nt: TGCAGCGTCATTAGCGGCTCCAATGAGCAGTTCTTC; CDR3aa: CSVISGSNEQFF
d_gene: NA; j_gene: TRBJ1-5; abundance: NA; v_gene: TRBV27; CDR3nt: TGTGCCAGCAGTCCCCCGGGTCAGCCCCAGCATTTT; CDR3aa: CASSPPGQPQHF
d_gene: NA; j_gene: TRBJ2-1; abundance: few; v_gene: TRBV4-2; CDR3nt: TGTGCCAGCAGCCAGTCGGTGCCCTCCTACAATGAGCAGTTCTTC; CDR3aa: CASSQSVPSYNEQFF
d_gene: NA; j_gene: TRBJ2-3; abundance: NA; v_gene: TRBV10-1; CDR3nt: TGCGCCAGCAGCGAGACGGCCTCCGGGGCAGATACGCAGTATTTT; CDR3aa: CASSETASGADTQYF
d_gene: NA; j_gene: TRBJ1-1; abundance: NA; v_gene: TRBV7-2; CDR3nt: TGTGCCAGCAGCTTAGGACAGATCTCCACTGAAGCTTTCTTT; CDR3aa: CASSLGQISTEAFF
d_gene: NA; j_gene: TRBJ1-1; abundance: NA; v_gene: TRBV10-1; CDR3nt: TGCGCCAGCAGGGGGACATATTTGGGGAACACTGAAGCTTTCTTT; CDR3aa: CASRGTYLGNTEAFF
d_gene: TRBD1; j_gene: TRBJ2-7; abundance: NA; v_gene: TRBV29-1; CDR3nt: TGCAGCGCCGGGACAGGGGAACCCTACGAGCAGTACTTC; CDR3aa: CSAGTGEPYEQYF
d_gene: NA; j_gene: TRBJ1-3; abundance: NA; v_gene: TRBV9; CDR3nt: TGTGCCAGCAGCGTAGGCGGGAGCTCTGGAAACACCATATATTTT; CDR3aa: CASSVGGSSGNTIYF
d_gene: NA; j_gene: TRBJ2-3; abundance: NA; v_gene: TRBV10-3; CDR3nt: TGTGCCAGCGCCCGGACAGTCACTACAGATACGCAGTATTTT; CDR3aa: CASARTVTTDTQYF
d_gene: TRBD1; j_gene: TRBJ1-1; abundance: NA; v_gene: TRBV5-4; CDR3nt: TGTGCCAGCAGACCCGGACAGGGGGCGCTTGTCACTGAAGCTTTCTTT; CDR3aa: CASRPGQGALVTEAFF
d_gene: NA; j_gene: TRBJ1-3; abundance: NA; v_gene: TRBV7-2; CDR3nt: TGTGCCAGCAGCGCTACAGGTCGCTCTGGAAACACCATATATTTT; CDR3aa: CASSATGRSGNTIYF